These 30 T cell receptor beta chains originate from one sample sequenced in a study of naive and memory T cell subsets. An equimolar mix of two oligonucleotides served as the beta constant-region primer for TRBC1 and TRBC2. Using its own MiXCR run on the UMI-ligation and nested PCR reads, TCRdb lists one record per CDR3 protein. The sample comprises 150,000 or so distinct CDR3 sequences, approximately 17% of which are singletons, and 0.14% to 0.15% rests with the top ten. Sequences were obtained from naive CD4+ T cells from blood. The receptors derive from a human donor in good health.

This clonotype was seen more than once but under ten times. The J gene is TRBJ2-3, the V gene TRBV2; 7 bases are shared with TRBD1. Unmatched junction bases numbered 3, after V lost 11 bases and J lost 1 base. The CDR3 contains 12 residues. CDR1 and CDR2 from the germline V gene are SNHLY and FYNNEI. CDR3 amino acids: CAGQGGTDTQYF. The DNA for the CDR3 is TGTGCCGGCCAGGGGGGCACAGATACGCAGTATTTT. Full variable domain (remainder filled in from reference TRBV2 and TRBJ2-3): EPEVTQTPSHQVTQMGQEVILRCVPISNHLYFYWYRQILGQKVEFLVSFYNNEISEKSEIFDDQFSVERPDGSNFTLKIRSTKLEDSAMYFCAGQGGTDTQYFGPGTRLTVL.

This chain links TRBV20-1 with TRBJ2-3; 12 bases align to TRBD2. V gave up 5 bases and J gave up 6 bases; unmatched junction bases: 3. There are 13 residues in the CDR3. Germline CDR1 and CDR2: DFQATT and SNEGSKA (reference sequence). The CDR3 DNA reads TGCAGTGCTCCGACTAGCGGGAGTGATACGCAGTATTTT. Translation gives CSAPTSGSDTQYF.

The chain uses TRBV6-5 and TRBJ1-2; D might be TRBD1 (6 bases). Trimming removed 6 bases from V and 2 bases from J, with 16 bases in between. This CDR3 has 15 residues. The germline gives CDR1 MNHEY, CDR2 SVGAGI. Written as DNA, the CDR3 is TGTGCCAGCAGGACGAGGGGGGATACCAACTATGGCTACACCTTC. Encoded protein: CASRTRGDTNYGYTF.

The rearrangement uses TRBV5-1 and TRBJ1-6; D is possibly TRBD1 (5 bases). Trimming pared 0 bases from V and 7 bases from J, leaving 14 bases between. The germline V gene has CDR1 SGHRS and CDR2 YFSETQ. The CDR3 extends over 16 amino acids. For the CDR3, the DNA is TGCGCCAGCAGCTTGGGCCCTCCGGGGGAGAATTCACCCCTCCACTTT. This gives the protein CASSLGPPGENSPLHF. Combining the CDR3 with reference TRBV5-1 and TRBJ1-6 gives the whole variable domain KAGVTQTPRYLIKTRGQQVTLSCSPISGHRSVSWYQQTPGQGLQFLFEYFSETQRNKGNFPGRFSGRQFSNSRSEMNVSTLELGDSALYLCASSLGPPGENSPLHFGNGTRLTVT.

This clonotype has more than one count but fewer than ten. The chain couples TRBV7-9 to TRBJ2-7; the match to TRBD2 covers 7 bases. The CDR3 contains 17 residues. Losses at the gene ends were 0 bases for V and 5 bases for J; bases not matched to a gene: 13. Germline CDR1 reads SEHNR; CDR2 reads FQNEAQ (reference sequence). CDR3 region: CASSLAKRAGASHEQYF. DNA for the CDR3: TGTGCCAGCAGCTTAGCGAAAAGGGCGGGAGCCAGCCACGAGCAGTACTTC.

The sample holds a few counts of this clonotype. V usage is TRBV7-2 and J usage is TRBJ1-2; D ambiguous. The CDR3 runs 13 residues. The V gene lost 5 bases and the J gene lost 6 bases, with 13 bases spanning the gap. Germline V gives CDR1 SGHTA, CDR2 FQGNSA. The CDR3 DNA follows: TGTGCCAGCAGCCCACATGCCAGGAATGGCTACACCTTC. It yields the protein CASSPHARNGYTF.

V gene TRBV7-9 combines with J gene TRBJ1-1; D might be TRBD1 (6 bases). The CDR3 consists of 14 residues. Trimming took 3 bases from V and 3 from J, leaving 11 bases between them. CDR1 SEHNR and CDR2 FQNEAQ come from the germline V gene (reference sequence). The CDR3, as DNA: TGTGCCAGCAGCTTTTCCGGGACATACACTGAAGCTTTCTTT. This translates into CASSFSGTYTEAFF.

V is TRBV11-2 and J is TRBJ1-6, with unresolved D. The CDR3 is 12 residues long. Looked up from germline, CDR1 is SGHAT and CDR2 is FQNNGV. V was shortened by 4 bases and J by 6 bases, with 4 bases between the two germline ends. CDR3 nucleotides: TGTGCCAGCAGCTATCTTAATTCACCCCTCCACTTT. Translated: CASSYLNSPLHF.

This sequence joins TRBV28 and TRBJ2-3, with a tentative D call TRBD2 (6 bases). The CDR3 is 15 amino acids. Per the germline V gene, CDR1 is MDHEN and CDR2 is SYDVKM. Between the trimmed V and J ends, which lost 5 bases and 2 bases, there was a span of 14 bases. The CDR3 loop reads CASSPIGGATDTQYF. The CDR3 DNA follows: TGTGCCAGCAGTCCCATCGGGGGAGCCACAGATACGCAGTATTTT.

The gene calls are TRBV7-9 and TRBJ1-3; D might be TRBD1 (5 bases). V dropped 6 bases and J dropped 2 bases, with 14 bases sitting between them. The germline gives CDR1 SEHNR, CDR2 FQNEAQ (reference sequence). The CDR3 runs 15 residues. CDR3 sequence reads: CASRTPGGPGNTIYF. The CDR3 bases are TGTGCCAGCAGAACCCCCGGGGGTCCTGGAAACACCATATATTTT.

This clonotype was seen a few times. This chain joins TRBV5-1 and TRBJ2-5; 8 bases match TRBD1. V shed 5 bases, J shed 5 bases, and the junction held 8 bases outside the gene matches. The CDR3 length is 14 residues. Per germline, CDR1 SGHRS and CDR2 YFSETQ. The CDR3 loop reads CASSLQDRVETQYF. CDR3 DNA sequence: TGCGCCAGCAGTCTTCAGGACAGGGTTGAGACCCAGTACTTC. The whole variable domain, remainder taken from reference TRBV5-1 and TRBJ2-5, is KAGVTQTPRYLIKTRGQQVTLSCSPISGHRSVSWYQQTPGQGLQFLFEYFSETQRNKGNFPGRFSGRQFSNSRSEMNVSTLELGDSALYLCASSLQDRVETQYFGPGTRLLVL.

This clonotype was seen many times. The chain has TRBV3-1 and TRBJ2-2; no clear D gene. V was shortened by 3 bases and J by 1 base, with 9 bases between the two germline ends. This CDR3 region has 15 residues. The germline V gene has CDR1 LGHDT and CDR2 YNNKEL (reference sequence). CDR3 protein: CASSQGTMNTGELFF. CDR3 nucleotides: TGTGCCAGCAGCCAGGGCACGATGAACACCGGGGAGCTGTTTTTT.

The genes are TRBV30 and TRBJ2-1; 10 nucleotides line up with TRBD2. Germline CDR1 is GTSNPN and CDR2 is SVGIG (reference sequence). Trimming at V came to 0 bases and at J to 3 bases, leaving 2 bases not matched to a gene. The CDR3 sequence is 15 residues long. In nucleotides, the CDR3 is TGTGCCTGGAGTGTACTAGCGGGAATCTACAATGAGCAGTTCTTC. It translates to CAWSVLAGIYNEQFF.

This chain joins TRBV9 and TRBJ2-3; 15 positions match TRBD2. The V gene's germline CDR1 is SGDLS and CDR2 YYNGEE. The V and J ends lost 0 bases and 6 bases, in that order; junction bases with no gene match: 8. The CDR3 extends over 18 amino acids. The CDR3 region has the DNA TGTGCCAGCAGCGTAGAGCCCGGGACTAGCGGGAGGTCGGATACGCAGTATTTT. It specifies CASSVEPGTSGRSDTQYF. Based on the CDR3 plus reference TRBV9 and TRBJ2-3, the full variable domain is DSGVTQTPKHLITATGQRVTLRCSPRSGDLSVYWYQQSLDQGLQFLIQYYNGEERAKGNILERFSAQQFPDLHSELNLSSLELGDSALYFCASSVEPGTSGRSDTQYFGPGTRLTVL.

This clonotype was counted between two and nine times. The chain combines TRBV28 with TRBJ1-5; D call uncertain. This CDR3 region has 15 residues. Looked up from germline, CDR1 is MDHEN and CDR2 is SYDVKM. V lost 5 bases and J lost 0, with 11 bases in between. CDR3: CASSIPWDSNQPQHF. CDR3 coding DNA: TGTGCCAGCAGTATCCCCTGGGATAGCAATCAGCCCCAGCATTTT.

A word on this clonotype: One end of the junction varies from germline; a read error may be responsible. This chain links TRBV12-3 or TRBV12-4 with TRBJ2-7, with D possibly being TRBD1 (6 bases). The CDR3 is made up of 13 amino acids. The CDR3 DNA reads TGTGCCAGCAGAGGGGGTTACGGGGCCGGAACGAGGTTC. Protein: CASRGGYGAGTRF.

This CDR3 reads CASSLARGNTGELFF. The DNA for the CDR3 is TGTGCCAGCAGCTTGGCCAGGGGGAACACCGGGGAGCTGTTTTTT. V usage is TRBV5-4 and J usage is TRBJ2-2; D is possibly TRBD1 (6 bases). V was clipped by 0 bases and J by 1 base, with 7 bases between them. Germline V gene sequence: CDR1 SGHNT, CDR2 YYREEE (reference sequence). This CDR3 is built from 15 residues.

In its sample, this clonotype was seen a few times. The chain joins TRBV7-2 to TRBJ2-5; maybe TRBD1 (5 bases). Trimming left V 2 bases short and J 5 bases short, with 12 bases between. This CDR3 comprises 14 residues. Germline V lookup: CDR1 SGHTA, CDR2 FQGNSA. The CDR3 DNA sequence: TGTGCCAGCAGCTTAAAATGGGGCATTGAGACCCAGTACTTC. Its protein product is CASSLKWGIETQYF. The entire variable domain, with the rest obtained from reference TRBV7-2 and TRBJ2-5, is as follows: GAGVSQSPSNKVTEKGKDVELRCDPISGHTALYWYRQSLGQGLEFLIYFQGNSAPDKSGLPSDRFSAERTGGSVSTLTIQRTQQEDSAVYLCASSLKWGIETQYFGPGTRLLVL.

This clonotype was counted a few times. This chain uses TRBV10-2 with TRBJ2-2, with D tentatively TRBD1 (6 bases). The CDR3 runs 15 residues. Trimming shortened V by 5 bases and J by 7 bases, and 17 bases separated the two germline ends. The germline V gene has CDR1 WSHSY and CDR2 SAAADI. As DNA, the CDR3 is TGCGCCAGCAGTCAGGGGACGGTGGAAGGCGGGGAGCTGTTTTTT. This translates into CASSQGTVEGGELFF.

The V call is TRBV20-1, the J call TRBJ1-6, with TRBD1 identical over 7 bases. Germline CDR1 and CDR2: DFQATT and SNEGSKA (reference sequence). The V segment lost 0 bases and the J segment 6 bases; nucleotides outside the gene matches: 11. This CDR3 is 17 amino acids long. The DNA of the CDR3 is TGCAGTGCTAGAGATGCCGTAATTCAGGGGGGTAATTCACCCCTCCACTTT. Translating gives CSARDAVIQGGNSPLHF.

The rearrangement joins TRBV29-1 to TRBJ2-5, with 9 nucleotides matching TRBD1. Germline lookup yields CDR1 SQVTM and CDR2 ANQGSEA. V lost 8 bases to trimming and J lost 5 bases; unmatched junction nucleotides: 12. The CDR3 loop spans 14 amino acids. The CDR3 reads CSPQGGTGWETQYF. CDR3 coding DNA: TGCAGCCCTCAAGGCGGGACAGGGTGGGAGACCCAGTACTTC.

The genes are TRBV20-1 and TRBJ2-7; unclear D gene. CDR1 DFQATT and CDR2 SNEGSKA come from the germline V gene (reference sequence). CDR3 length: 13 residues. V gave up 6 bases and J gave up 4 bases, with 16 bases separating them. In DNA, the CDR3 is TGCAGTGCCAGGAATCTAGGTTTTTACGAGCAGTACTTC. It encodes CSARNLGFYEQYF.

The genes are TRBV7-2 and TRBJ2-1; 16 bases are a match to TRBD2. V lost 5 bases to trimming and J lost 4 bases; unmatched junction nucleotides: 8. Looked up from germline, CDR1 is SGHTA and CDR2 is FQGNSA. CDR3 size: 18 residues. CDR3 DNA sequence: TGTGCCAGCAGCCCACCGGGACTAGCGGGAGGGCCGTACAATGAGCAGTTCTTC. Amino acid sequence: CASSPPGLAGGPYNEQFF.

The CDR3 nucleotides read TGTGCCTTCCAAGGGCGGAACACCGGGGAGCTGTTTTTT. Its protein is CAFQGRNTGELFF. The chain joins TRBV30 to TRBJ2-2; no reliable D call. CDR3 length: 13 residues. The germline CDR1 and CDR2 sequences are GTSNPN and SVGIG (reference sequence). Trimming left V 7 bases short and J 1 base short, with 10 bases between.

The rearrangement joins TRBV10-1 to TRBJ2-3; D perhaps matches TRBD2 (6 bases). In germline, CDR1 is WNHNN, CDR2 SYGVQD (reference sequence). The ends were cut back, 3 bases at V and 5 bases at J, with 15 bases in the middle. The CDR3 totals 15 residues. The CDR3 loop is CASSDTGAVIDTQYF. The CDR3 DNA sequence: TGCGCCAGCAGTGATACGGGAGCGGTTATAGATACGCAGTATTTT.

This clonotype has just a few counts. The CDR3 sequence: CSARDGSYEQYF. The DNA of the CDR3 is TGCAGTGCTCGGGACGGATCCTACGAGCAGTACTTC. The rearrangement links TRBV20-1 to TRBJ2-7; TRBD1 or TRBD2 may be the D gene (5 bases each). The CDR3 extends over 12 amino acids. V dropped 5 bases and J dropped 1 base, with 9 bases sitting between them. Germline CDR1 is DFQATT and CDR2 is SNEGSKA (reference sequence).

This chain joins TRBV11-3 and TRBJ2-2; D is unclear. Germline CDR1 SGHNT, CDR2 YENEEA. Trimming removed 3 bases at V and 7 bases at J, with 6 bases between. The CDR3 extends over 12 amino acids. DNA for the CDR3: TGTGCCAGCAGCTTCATGTACGGGGAGCTGTTTTTT. This encodes CASSFMYGELFF.

The table lists this clonotype with a few counts. This chain uses TRBV21-1 with TRBJ2-2; the DNA was not compared with TRBD1, the D call given in the table. TRBV21-1 is a documented pseudogene. The length of the CDR3 is 18 residues. Here the CDR3 DNA reads TGTGCCAGCAGCAAAGGGAACTGGACAGACGCGAACACCGGGGAGCTGTTTTTT. This gives the protein CASSKGNWTDANTGELFF.

The table lists this clonotype with many counts. This chain connects TRBV10-3 to TRBJ2-1, with unresolved D. Germline CDR1 is ENHRY and CDR2 is SYGVKD. Trimming pared 0 bases from V and 2 bases from J, leaving 11 bases between. This CDR3 has 16 residues. The CDR3 DNA reads as TGTGCCATCAGTGAGTCGGGAACAGTTCCCTACAATGAGCAGTTCTTC. It is translated as CAISESGTVPYNEQFF.

The chain couples TRBV12-3 or TRBV12-4 to TRBJ2-2; 8 bases align to TRBD2. V shed 6 bases, J shed 3 bases, and the junction held 6 bases outside the gene matches. The CDR3 covers 15 residues. CDR3 region: CASSLGTRDTGELFF. Here the CDR3 DNA reads TGTGCCAGCAGCCTGGGGACTAGGGACACCGGGGAGCTGTTTTTT.